This TCR beta chain was documented in a study of cytomegalovirus exposure and HLA in healthy donors. Notes on the study in general: It emerged from a later analysis that several of the most significant clusters appeared to be linked to common viral pathogens. A later analysis linked some 18,000 TCR beta sequences to HLA alleles at 0.05 false discovery rate.

Germline V gene sequence: CDR1 SGDLS, CDR2 YYNGEE. This CDR3 is built from 15 residues. V was trimmed by 0 bases and J by 8 bases, leaving 14 bases between them. In the PCR, 60 Vbeta and 13 Jbeta primers were used. Profiled with immunoSEQ multiplex PCR; TCRdb holds only in-frame clones, not every one. Of tens of thousands of clones listed, around 58% were seen once; the top ten hold 5% to 6%. A word on this clone: Its antigen is unidentified.

Healthy donors of bone marrow made up the group. The sample taken for sequencing was PBMCs. The clonotype originates from a man aged 30 to 39 in good health and CMV-seropositive. The chain employs TRBV9 and TRBJ1-4; D not certain. CDR3 DNA sequence: TGTGCCAGCAGCGTAGTTGGGAGCGAGAAAGAAAAACTGTTTTTT. It translates to CASSVVGSEKEKLFF.